The 32 T cell receptor beta chains below were found in one sample sequenced in a study of early T cells in non-severe SARS-CoV-2 infection. One entry per CDR3 protein, called by TCRdb with MiXCR from the 5' RACE reads. The table shows 75,000 to 95,000 distinct CDR3 sequences, with 16% occurring only once. Source: whole blood, taken at baseline. Receptors originate from an adult who was a healthcare worker with PCR-confirmed SARS-CoV-2 infection or an uninfected control (not recorded which).

This clonotype was detected a few times. This chain links TRBV28 with TRBJ2-7; TRBD2 matches at 9 bases. J lost 3 bases, V lost 7 bases, and 4 bases had no gene match. The germline V gene has CDR1 MDHEN and CDR2 SYDVKM. CDR3 length equals 13 residues. The DNA for the CDR3 is TGTGCCAGCATGACTAGCGGAGTCTACGAGCAGTACTTC. This sequence encodes CASMTSGVYEQYF.

The chain couples TRBV5-1 to TRBJ1-4; D remains ambiguous. The CDR3 is 14 residues long. With 1 base removed from V and 3 bases from J, the gap between germline ends came to 7 bases. CDR1 is SGHRS, CDR2 YFSETQ, per germline. The CDR3 region is CASSLKAANEKLFF. The CDR3 DNA sequence: TGCGCCAGCAGCTTGAAAGCGGCTAATGAAAAACTGTTTTTT.

This clonotype was observed many times. The chain recombines TRBV28 with TRBJ2-7, with a weak D call TRBD1 (5 bases). CDR3 size: 12 residues. V was shortened by 2 bases and J by 3 bases, with 5 bases between the two germline ends. CDR1 and CDR2 from the germline V gene are MDHEN and SYDVKM. CDR3 bases: TGTGCCAGCAGTTTAAGGGGCTACGAGCAGTACTTC. Residues: CASSLRGYEQYF. Variable domain in full (rest from reference TRBV28 and TRBJ2-7): DVKVTQSSRYLVKRTGEKVFLECVQDMDHENMFWYRQDPGLGLRLIYFSYDVKMKEKGDIPEGYSVSREKKERFSLILESASTNQTSMYLCASSLRGYEQYFGPGTRLTVT.

There are a few counts of this clonotype. The J gene is TRBJ2-4, the V gene TRBV18; 10 positions agree with TRBD2. This CDR3 has 21 residues. Germline CDR1 is KGHSH and CDR2 is LQKENI. V shed 2 bases and J 6 bases; nucleotides not matched to a gene: 22. This CDR3 is CASSPYGSSGRGLVLLNIQYF. CDR3 nucleotides: TGTGCCAGCTCACCATATGGGTCTAGCGGGAGAGGCCTCGTCCTATTAAACATTCAGTACTTC. Variable domain in full (rest from reference TRBV18 and TRBJ2-4): NAGVMQNPRHLVRRRGQEARLRCSPMKGHSHVYWYRQLPEEGLKFMVYLQKENIIDESGMPKERFSAEFPKEGPSILRIQQVVRGDSAAYFCASSPYGSSGRGLVLLNIQYFGAGTRLSVL.

A few counts support this clonotype. J is TRBJ2-3 and V is TRBV4-1, with D perhaps TRBD1 (5 bases). Germline V CDR1 and CDR2: MGHRA, YSYEKL. Trimming left V 1 base short and J 3 bases short, with 17 bases between. The CDR3 runs to 17 residues. CDR3 protein: CASSQGPLRVGTDTQYF. CDR3 nucleotide sequence: TGCGCCAGCAGCCAAGGGCCTCTCAGGGTCGGGACAGATACGCAGTATTTT.

The rearrangement links TRBV11-2 to TRBJ2-6; D is perhaps TRBD1 or TRBD2 (5 bases each). The V and J ends lost 5 bases and 2 bases respectively, with 13 bases between them. In germline, CDR1 is SGHAT, CDR2 FQNNGV. The CDR3 has 16 amino acids. CDR3 sequence (DNA): TGTGCCAGCAGCGCGAGGGGATCCCCTGGGGCCAACGTCCTGACTTTC. It is translated as CASSARGSPGANVLTF.

This clonotype has a handful of counts. The chain recombines TRBV18 with TRBJ2-1; TRBD1 aligns across 7 bases. CDR1 is KGHSH, CDR2 LQKENI, per germline. The CDR3 runs to 12 residues. V was clipped by 6 bases and J by 9 bases; unmatched bases: 5. Written as DNA, the CDR3 is TGTGCCAGCTCTTCACAGGGGAGTGAGCAGTTCTTC. The encoded protein is CASSSQGSEQFF.

As DNA, the CDR3 is TGTGCCTGCGCAGCGGGAACTAGCGGGAGGAAAGGAATGTCTACCAATGAGCAGTTCTTC. Translating gives CACAAGTSGRKGMSTNEQFF. The chain couples TRBV30 to TRBJ2-1; 12 bases line up with TRBD2. This CDR3 spans 20 amino acids. Losses at the gene ends were 6 bases for V and 6 bases for J; bases not matched to a gene: 24. The germline V gene has CDR1 GTSNPN and CDR2 SVGIG (reference sequence). Filled out from reference TRBV30 and TRBJ2-1, the complete variable domain reads SQTIHQWPATLVQPVGSPLSLECTVEGTSNPNLYWYRQAAGRGLQLLFYSVGIGQISSEVPQNLSASRPQDRQFILSSKKLLLSDSGFYLCACAAGTSGRKGMSTNEQFFGPGTRLTVL.

The chain is built from TRBV7-2 and TRBJ2-3; tentatively, D is TRBD1 (6 bases). V was trimmed by 1 base and J by 4 bases, leaving 12 bases between them. The CDR3 length is 15 residues. Germline values: CDR1 SGHTA, CDR2 FQGNSA. CDR3 amino acids: CASSLEGVGADTQYF. CDR3 coding DNA: TGTGCCAGCAGCTTAGAGGGGGTCGGAGCAGATACGCAGTATTTT.

This clonotype occurred a few times. For the CDR3, the DNA is TGTGCCATCAGCCTACAGGGTTCAAGAGATACGCAGTATTTT. Translating it yields CAISLQGSRDTQYF. The chain couples TRBV10-3 to TRBJ2-3, with D possibly being TRBD1 (6 bases). The CDR3 runs to 14 residues. The V and J ends lost 6 bases and 5 bases respectively, with 15 bases between them. The V gene's germline CDR1 is ENHRY and CDR2 SYGVKD.

V and J are TRBV24-1 and TRBJ1-4, with D tentatively TRBD1 (5 bases). CDR1 is KGHDR and CDR2 is SFDVKD in the germline V gene. Trimming took off 3 bases at V and 5 bases at J, with 15 bases between the two ends. This CDR3 is built from 16 residues. The CDR3 loop is CATSDGTGTGNEKLFF. The CDR3 DNA reads as TGTGCCACCAGTGATGGCACCGGGACGGGAAATGAAAAACTGTTTTTT.

This clonotype was counted at least ten times. CDR3 sequence: CASRPSGGTGELFF. The CDR3 DNA sequence: TGTGCCAGCAGGCCTAGCGGAGGCACCGGGGAGCTGTTTTTT. The genes are TRBV6-5 and TRBJ2-2; TRBD2 matches at 7 bases. CDR1 MNHEY and CDR2 SVGAGI come from the germline V gene. This CDR3 comprises 14 residues. V was clipped by 6 bases and J by 4 bases; unmatched bases: 5.

This clonotype was seen many times. The V call is TRBV3-1, the J call TRBJ2-1; D perhaps matches TRBD2 (6 bases). V lost 4 bases, J lost 4 bases, and 17 bases lay in between. The CDR3 runs 16 residues. The germline V gene encodes CDR1 LGHDT and CDR2 YNNKEL (reference sequence). The DNA for the CDR3 is TGTGCCAGCAGCCCTCAGCTGTCGGGAGAATACAATGAGCAGTTCTTC. Protein sequence: CASSPQLSGEYNEQFF.

This clonotype was recorded many times. The rearrangement uses TRBV19 and TRBJ2-5; 8 bases line up with TRBD1. V gave up 2 bases and J gave up 3 bases; unmatched junction bases: 8. The CDR3 contains 16 residues. In germline, CDR1 is LNHDA, CDR2 SQIVND (reference sequence). DNA for the CDR3: TGTGCCAGTAGTATAAACTCAGGGGGCGGCGAAGAGACCCAGTACTTC. This gives the protein CASSINSGGGEETQYF.

V usage is TRBV29-1 and J usage is TRBJ1-1; D might be TRBD1 (5 bases). This CDR3 is 14 amino acids long. V was clipped by 5 bases and J by 5 bases, with 18 bases between them. CDR1 is SQVTM and CDR2 is ANQGSEA in the germline V gene. The CDR3 bases are TGCAGCGTTCCCGGAAGGGGAGGGGAGACTGAAGCTTTCTTT. Its translation: CSVPGRGGETEAFF.

There are a few counts of this clonotype. The J gene is TRBJ1-2, the V gene TRBV6-5; D call uncertain. Germline V gives CDR1 MNHEY, CDR2 SVGAGI. The CDR3 has 12 residues. V was shortened by 6 bases and J by 4 bases, with 9 bases between the two germline ends. The CDR3 loop is CASSRSGYGYTF. The CDR3 DNA is TGTGCCAGCAGCCGAAGTGGCTATGGCTACACCTTC.

This clonotype showed up many times. V gene TRBV29-1 combines with J gene TRBJ2-1; 14 nucleotides align to TRBD2. CDR1 is SQVTM and CDR2 is ANQGSEA in the germline V gene. V dropped 5 bases and J dropped 1; count of bases not matched to a gene: 13. The length of the CDR3 is 19 residues. For the CDR3, the DNA is TGCAGCGTTCTTCGACTAGCGGGAGGGCCGTTAAGTTCCTACAATGAGCAGTTCTTC. This sequence encodes CSVLRLAGGPLSSYNEQFF.

This clonotype has only a few counts. This chain joins TRBV29-1 and TRBJ2-2; D call uncertain. The CDR3 consists of 12 residues. V lost 6 bases, J lost 3 bases, and 8 bases lay in between. The germline CDR1 and CDR2 sequences are SQVTM and ANQGSEA. CDR3 in amino acids: CSVPYYTGELFF. The CDR3 DNA is TGCAGCGTCCCCTATTACACCGGGGAGCTGTTTTTT.

The V gene is TRBV7-8, the J gene TRBJ2-7; unclear D gene. This CDR3 has 15 amino acids. V was pared by 4 bases and J by 4 bases, with 17 bases between. Per the germline V gene, CDR1 is SGHVS and CDR2 is FQNEAQ. CDR3 DNA sequence: TGTGCCAGCAGCTCACCCACGAAGGGCCTTTACGAGCAGTACTTC. It yields the protein CASSSPTKGLYEQYF.

This rearrangement joins TRBV18 to TRBJ2-4; TRBD1 is a possible D gene (5 bases). CDR1 KGHSH and CDR2 LQKENI come from the germline V gene. Trimming shortened V by 5 bases and J by 0 bases, and 8 bases separated the two germline ends. The CDR3 totals 14 residues. CDR3 DNA: TGTGCCAGCTCAGCGACAGAAGCCAAAAACATTCAGTACTTC. The encoded protein is CASSATEAKNIQYF.

The chain combines TRBV12-3 or TRBV12-4 with TRBJ2-3; D unclear. The length of the CDR3 is 10 residues. The V and J ends lost 10 bases and 6 bases respectively, with 8 bases between them. CDR3 amino acids: CATRHDTQYF. The CDR3 nucleotides read TGTGCCACCAGACACGATACGCAGTATTTT.

The chain carries TRBV4-1 and TRBJ2-3; D gene uncertain. The V and J ends lost 1 base and 5 bases respectively, with 13 bases between them. The CDR3 contains 15 residues. Germline V gene lookup returns CDR1 MGHRA and CDR2 YSYEKL. CDR3: CASSQGVGRQDTQYF. CDR3 DNA: TGCGCCAGCAGCCAAGGGGTGGGTAGACAAGATACGCAGTATTTT.

This clonotype has only a few counts. The V and J genes are TRBV28 and TRBJ2-7; 9 positions agree with TRBD2. CDR1 MDHEN and CDR2 SYDVKM come from the germline V gene. The CDR3 is 15 amino acids. Trimming at V came to 5 bases and at J to 3 bases, leaving 8 bases not matched to a gene. The CDR3: CASSQGASGNYEQYF. The CDR3 DNA sequence: TGTGCCAGCAGTCAAGGGGCTAGCGGGAACTACGAGCAGTACTTC.

The chain has TRBV6-2 or TRBV6-3 and TRBJ2-1, with D perhaps being TRBD1 or TRBD2 (5 bases each). Per the germline V gene, CDR1 is MNHEY and CDR2 is SVGEGT. V lost 5 bases, J lost 7 bases, and 21 bases lay in between. The CDR3 is 16 amino acids. CDR3 in DNA: TGTGCCAGCAGTGGTCATCGGGACCGCGGCGTAAATGAGCAGTTCTTC. Translating it yields CASSGHRDRGVNEQFF.

This clonotype was detected a few times. The chain joins TRBV5-1 to TRBJ2-7; D may be TRBD1 (5 bases). CDR1 and CDR2 (germline): SGHRS, YFSETQ. The V end was cut by 0 bases, the J end by 3 bases, with 13 bases between. The CDR3 runs 15 residues. This CDR3 reads CASSLEGPSIYEQYF. The CDR3, as DNA: TGCGCCAGCAGCTTGGAGGGGCCTAGTATCTACGAGCAGTACTTC.

The chain recombines TRBV9 with TRBJ2-5; TRBD2 aligns across 7 bases. The CDR3 spans 17 residues. The V and J ends lost 4 bases and 1 base, in that order; junction bases with no gene match: 13. Germline assignment: CDR1 SGDLS and CDR2 YYNGEE. The CDR3: CASSYSSSGLTQETQYF. The DNA of the CDR3 is TGTGCCAGCAGCTACTCAAGTTCGGGACTAACCCAAGAGACCCAGTACTTC.

This rearrangement joins TRBV27 to TRBJ1-2; no reliable D call. V dropped 5 bases and J dropped 8 bases, with 18 bases sitting between them. Germline V gives CDR1 MNHEY, CDR2 SMNVEV (reference sequence). This CDR3 contains 14 residues. CDR3 in DNA: TGTGCCAGCAGTCCCCAGAACGGCCTGGCGGGCTACACCTTC. It specifies CASSPQNGLAGYTF.

Only a few counts were recorded for this clonotype. This rearrangement joins TRBV20-1 to TRBJ2-7; maybe TRBD1 (6 bases). Germline lookup yields CDR1 DFQATT and CDR2 SNEGSKA (reference sequence). The CDR3 loop spans 11 amino acids. V was clipped by 6 bases and J by 3 bases, with 9 bases between them. CDR3 sequence reads: CSARGSYEQYF. CDR3 sequence (DNA): TGCAGTGCCAGGGGCAGCTACGAGCAGTACTTC.

CDR3 sequence reads: CASSLEGSDTQYF. CDR3 bases: TGCGCCAGCAGCTTGGAGGGGTCAGATACGCAGTATTTT. The chain recombines TRBV5-1 with TRBJ2-3; tentative D call: TRBD1 (5 bases). V shed 0 bases and J shed 4 bases, with 6 bases lying between them. Germline V lookup: CDR1 SGHRS, CDR2 YFSETQ. This CDR3 has 13 residues.

This sequence joins TRBV5-4 and TRBJ1-1; TRBD1 matches 7 bases. Germline loops: CDR1 SGHNT, CDR2 YYREEE (reference sequence). The V and J ends lost 4 bases and 3 bases, in that order; junction bases with no gene match: 12. The CDR3 loop spans 16 amino acids. CDR3 in amino acids: CASSTLGGAQYTEAFF. The DNA for the CDR3 is TGTGCCAGCAGCACTCTAGGGGGCGCTCAGTACACTGAAGCTTTCTTT.

This clonotype is medium-sized (0.01 to 0.1%) by share. The rearrangement joins TRBV29-1 to TRBJ2-1; TRBD2 agrees at 10 bases. CDR1 is SQVTM, CDR2 ANQGSEA, per germline. This CDR3 contains 13 residues. Trimming removed 7 bases from V and 9 bases from J; junction bases left unmatched: 9. DNA for the CDR3: TGCAGCGCTGACACTAGCGGGACATCTGAGCAGTTCTTC. It is translated as CSADTSGTSEQFF.

This clonotype has a count of ten or more. The genes are TRBV20-1 and TRBJ2-7; 12 bases line up with TRBD2. The CDR3 consists of 13 residues. The V segment lost 7 bases and the J segment 3 bases; nucleotides outside the gene matches: 4. Germline CDR1 reads DFQATT; CDR2 reads SNEGSKA (reference sequence). The CDR3 loop is CSVLTSGSYEQYF. CDR3 nucleotide sequence: TGCAGTGTCCTGACTAGCGGGAGCTACGAGCAGTACTTC.